This TCR beta chain was obtained from a study of shared clonotypes between healthy human individuals. Background on the study: Two women and three men aged 18 to 49 served as donors. For every donor, three CD4 naive, three CD4 memory, two CD8 naive and one CD8 memory plates were used. Whole-study findings and limits: The sampled material consisted only of blood, and tissue repertoires are likely to differ.

This CDR3 comprises 16 residues. Germline V gene lookup returns CDR1 SGHAT and CDR2 FQNNGV. The V gene end was trimmed by 2 bases and the J gene end by 0 bases; junction bases not matched to a gene: 7. About this clone itself: Antigen specificity is unknown.

It was across several immunoSEQ plates that each subset's genomic DNA was evenly split. Data came from immunoSEQ multiplex PCR; TCRdb stores just in-frame clones and leaves some out. Among 2.3 million or so clones listed, over 85% were seen once. The V call is TRBV11-2, the J call TRBJ2-7; 7 positions agree with TRBD2. What was sequenced was naive CD4+ T cells from PBMCs. This sample's subset: CD45RA+ positively selected. The TCR was taken from a man aged 18 to 30 in good health. Some clones in this sample may be carry-over from other donors' samples. The CDR3 reads CASSLSGASLSYEQYF. The CDR3 nucleotides are TGTGCCAGCAGCTTAAGCGGGGCTTCTCTCTCCTACGAGCAGTACTTC.